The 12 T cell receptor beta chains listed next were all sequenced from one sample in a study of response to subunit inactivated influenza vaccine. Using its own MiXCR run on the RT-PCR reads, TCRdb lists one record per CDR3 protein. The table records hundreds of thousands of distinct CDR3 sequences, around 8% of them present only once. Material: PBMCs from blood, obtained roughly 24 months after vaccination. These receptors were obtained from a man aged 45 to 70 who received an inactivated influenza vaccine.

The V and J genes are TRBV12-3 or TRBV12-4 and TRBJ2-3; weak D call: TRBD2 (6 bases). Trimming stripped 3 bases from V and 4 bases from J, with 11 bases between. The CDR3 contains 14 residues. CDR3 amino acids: CASSFRGGPDTQYF. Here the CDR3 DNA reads TGTGCCAGCAGTTTCCGGGGAGGCCCAGATACGCAGTATTTT.

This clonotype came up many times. The CDR3 nucleotides are TGTGCCATCAGCAGGGACAGGGGGCCTGGCTACACCTTC. It translates to CAISRDRGPGYTF. This rearrangement joins TRBV10-3 to TRBJ1-2; 12 positions agree with TRBD1. The germline V gene encodes CDR1 ENHRY and CDR2 SYGVKD. The CDR3 has 13 residues. V lost 6 bases to trimming and J lost 7 bases; unmatched junction nucleotides: 3.

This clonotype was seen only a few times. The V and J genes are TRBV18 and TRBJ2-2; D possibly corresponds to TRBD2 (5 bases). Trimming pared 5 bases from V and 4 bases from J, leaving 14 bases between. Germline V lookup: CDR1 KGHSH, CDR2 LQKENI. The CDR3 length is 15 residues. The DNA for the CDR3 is TGTGCCAGCTCAACCGGGGAACTAAGCACCGGGGAGCTGTTTTTT. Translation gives CASSTGELSTGELFF.

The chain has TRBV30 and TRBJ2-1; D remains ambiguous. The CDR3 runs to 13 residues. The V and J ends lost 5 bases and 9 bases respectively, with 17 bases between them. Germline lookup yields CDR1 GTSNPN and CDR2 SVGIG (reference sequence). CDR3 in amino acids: CAWSLKSYIEQFF. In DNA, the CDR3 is TGTGCCTGGTCCTTAAAGAGTTATATTGAGCAGTTCTTC. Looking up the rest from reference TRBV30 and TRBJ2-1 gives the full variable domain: SQTIHQWPATLVQPVGSPLSLECTVEGTSNPNLYWYRQAAGRGLQLLFYSVGIGQISSEVPQNLSASRPQDRQFILSSKKLLLSDSGFYLCAWSLKSYIEQFFGPGTRLTVL.

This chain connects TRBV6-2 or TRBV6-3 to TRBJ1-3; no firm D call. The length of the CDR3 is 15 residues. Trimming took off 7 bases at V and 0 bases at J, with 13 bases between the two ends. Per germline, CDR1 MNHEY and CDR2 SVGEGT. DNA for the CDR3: TGTGCCAGCACGTCCGCACACCACTCTGGAAACACCATATATTTT. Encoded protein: CASTSAHHSGNTIYF.

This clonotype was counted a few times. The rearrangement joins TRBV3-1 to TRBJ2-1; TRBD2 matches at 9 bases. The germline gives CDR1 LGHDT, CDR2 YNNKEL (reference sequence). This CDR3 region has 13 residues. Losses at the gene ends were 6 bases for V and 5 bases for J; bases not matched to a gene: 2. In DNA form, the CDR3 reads TGTGCCAGCAGAGCGGGGGGTCACAATGAGCAGTTCTTC. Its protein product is CASRAGGHNEQFF.

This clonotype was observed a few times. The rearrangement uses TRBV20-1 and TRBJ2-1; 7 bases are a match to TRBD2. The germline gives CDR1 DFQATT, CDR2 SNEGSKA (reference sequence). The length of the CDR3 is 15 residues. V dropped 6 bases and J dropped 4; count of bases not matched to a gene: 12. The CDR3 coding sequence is TGCAGTGCCCTTGGGGTGGCGGGGGTTTACAATGAGCAGTTCTTC. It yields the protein CSALGVAGVYNEQFF.

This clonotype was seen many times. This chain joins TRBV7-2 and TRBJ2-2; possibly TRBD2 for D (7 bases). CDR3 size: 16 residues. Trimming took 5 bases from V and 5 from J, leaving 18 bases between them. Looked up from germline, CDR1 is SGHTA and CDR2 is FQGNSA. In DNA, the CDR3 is TGTGCCAGCAGCCCCCGAGGCGGGGGCCGGACCGGGGAGCTGTTTTTT. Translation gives CASSPRGGGRTGELFF.

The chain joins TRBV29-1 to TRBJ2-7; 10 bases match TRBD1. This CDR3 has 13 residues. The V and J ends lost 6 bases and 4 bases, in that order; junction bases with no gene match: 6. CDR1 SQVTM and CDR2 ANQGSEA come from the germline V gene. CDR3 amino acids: CSVLDRGIYEQYF. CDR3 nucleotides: TGCAGCGTCCTGGACAGGGGGATATACGAGCAGTACTTC.

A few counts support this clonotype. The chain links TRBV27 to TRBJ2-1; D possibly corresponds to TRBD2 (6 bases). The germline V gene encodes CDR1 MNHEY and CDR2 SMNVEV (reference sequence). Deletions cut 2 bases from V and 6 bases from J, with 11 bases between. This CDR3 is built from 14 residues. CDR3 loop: CASSLIWRGNEQFF. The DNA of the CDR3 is TGTGCCAGCAGTTTAATCTGGAGGGGCAATGAGCAGTTCTTC.

The CDR3 nucleotides are TGTGCCAGCACCAGACCCATGGGTAATTCACCCCTCCACTTT. Translating it yields CASTRPMGNSPLHF. The chain joins TRBV28 to TRBJ1-6, with D unclear. Trimming cost V 7 bases and J 6 bases, with 13 bases left between them. CDR1 is MDHEN and CDR2 is SYDVKM in the germline V gene. The CDR3 contains 14 residues.

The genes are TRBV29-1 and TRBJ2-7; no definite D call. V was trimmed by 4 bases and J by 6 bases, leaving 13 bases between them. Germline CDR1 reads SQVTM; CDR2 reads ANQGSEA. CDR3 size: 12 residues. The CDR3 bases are TGCAGCGTTGGAGTTTTGAAGGGCGAGCAGTACTTC. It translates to CSVGVLKGEQYF.